The 31 T cell receptor beta chains presented below share a single source sample, sequenced in a study of blood T cell repertoires in COVID-19. The method was immunoSEQ multiplex PCR; TCRdb's version includes in-frame clones alone and lacks a portion of them. Of 94,000 or so clones detected, about 91% appear once; the ten largest clones hold 7.5% to 10%. Source material: peripheral blood. These receptors all come from a woman in her sixties or seventies with acute or convalescent COVID-19.

The chain combines TRBV27 with TRBJ2-2; D call uncertain. The germline V gene encodes CDR1 MNHEY and CDR2 SMNVEV (reference sequence). Trimming pared 10 bases from V and 5 bases from J, leaving 11 bases between. The CDR3 extends over 12 amino acids. CDR3 sequence: CATRAGTGELFF. In DNA, the CDR3 is TGTGCCACTAGAGCTGGAACCGGGGAGCTGTTTTTT.

This clone showed up just a few times. This sequence joins TRBV7-9 and TRBJ1-2; the D gene is possibly TRBD1 (6 bases). The CDR3 has 16 residues. Per germline, CDR1 SEHNR and CDR2 FQNEAQ (reference sequence). The germline V and J ends were trimmed by 1 base and 8 bases, with 20 bases remaining between them. CDR3 nucleotide sequence: TGTGCCAGCAGCTTAGTAGGGGCCGGACAGCTCTTCGGCTACACCTTC. Its protein is CASSLVGAGQLFGYTF.

A note on this clone: This specimen includes other DNA sequences encoding the same CDR3. The J gene is TRBJ2-5, the V gene TRBV3-1 (or the pseudogene TRBV3-2); 13 bases align to TRBD2. V lost 4 bases to trimming and J lost 4 bases; unmatched junction nucleotides: 3. Germline V lookup: CDR1 LGHDT, CDR2 YNNKEL (reference sequence). The CDR3 consists of 15 residues. CDR3 coding DNA: TGTGCCAGCAGCCGGAGGACTAGCGGGGGAGAGACCCAGTACTTC. This gives the protein CASSRRTSGGETQYF.

The V and J genes are TRBV11-2 and TRBJ2-1, with D unclear. The CDR3 has 11 amino acids. Per germline, CDR1 SGHAT and CDR2 FQNNGV. With 3 bases removed from V and 8 bases from J, the gap between germline ends came to 5 bases. The DNA of the CDR3 is TGTGCCAGCAGCTTCGGAGATGAGCAGTTCTTC. Amino acids: CASSFGDEQFF.

This chain joins TRBV5-1 and TRBJ2-1, with TRBD2 matching 8 bases. V lost 3 bases and J lost 4; bases outside the gene matches: 6. Germline lookup yields CDR1 SGHRS and CDR2 YFSETQ. The CDR3 spans 15 residues. The CDR3 nucleotides are TGCGCCAGCAGCTGGGCCGGGGGGGATTACAATGAGCAGTTCTTC. It translates to CASSWAGGDYNEQFF.

The chain is built from TRBV25-1 and TRBJ1-3; 10 positions agree with TRBD1. The V segment lost 1 base and the J segment 2 bases; nucleotides outside the gene matches: 8. The CDR3 is 18 amino acids. CDR1 MGHDK and CDR2 SYGVNS come from the germline V gene. The CDR3 DNA reads TGTGCCAGCAGTGAATGGTATATGGGGACAGGGGCTGGAAACACCATATATTTT. It specifies CASSEWYMGTGAGNTIYF.

The chain recombines TRBV9 with TRBJ1-4; 10 bases fit TRBD1. CDR1 is SGDLS and CDR2 is YYNGEE in the germline V gene. The CDR3 sequence is 15 residues long. J gave up 15 bases and V 4 bases, and 15 bases lay outside the gene matches. DNA for the CDR3: TGTGCCAGCAGCCCGGAGGGACAGGGGACGGGTCCATTGTTTTTT. It translates to CASSPEGQGTGPLFF.

The CDR3 here is CASSPGRRDYGYTF. CDR3 in DNA: TGTGCCAGCTCACCAGGCAGGAGGGACTATGGCTACACCTTC. The V call is TRBV18, the J call TRBJ1-2; no firm D call. CDR3 size: 14 residues. Trimming took off 2 bases at V and 3 bases at J, with 10 bases between the two ends. Germline values: CDR1 KGHSH, CDR2 LQKENI.

The chain is built from TRBV9 and TRBJ2-3; tentative D call: TRBD2 (6 bases). This CDR3 region has 16 residues. Germline V CDR1 and CDR2: SGDLS, YYNGEE. Trimming shortened V by 0 bases and J by 0 bases, and 11 bases separated the two germline ends. The CDR3 nucleotides read TGTGCCAGCAGCGTAGAGGCGGGGCTTAGCACAGATACGCAGTATTTT. It encodes CASSVEAGLSTDTQYF.

This chain connects TRBV4-2 to TRBJ2-3, with 10 bases matching TRBD2. The V and J ends lost 0 bases and 4 bases, in that order; junction bases with no gene match: 7. Looked up from germline, CDR1 is LGHNA and CDR2 is YNFKEQ. The CDR3 has 17 amino acids. The CDR3 region has the DNA TGTGCCAGCAGCCAAGATGGAGCGGGAGGGGGTGCAGATACGCAGTATTTT. This codes for CASSQDGAGGGADTQYF.

The V and J genes are TRBV29-1 and TRBJ1-1; no definite D call. Trimming pared 7 bases from V and 0 bases from J, leaving 3 bases between. The CDR3 runs to 10 residues. The germline V gene encodes CDR1 SQVTM and CDR2 ANQGSEA. Written as DNA, the CDR3 is TGCAGCGCCGTGAACACTGAAGCTTTCTTT. Translating it yields CSAVNTEAFF. The whole variable domain, remainder taken from reference TRBV29-1 and TRBJ1-1, is SAVISQKPSRDICQRGTSLTIQCQVDSQVTMMFWYRQQPGQSLTLIATANQGSEATYESGFVIDKFPISRPNLTFSTLTVSNMSPEDSSIYLCSAVNTEAFFGQGTRLTVV.

This rearrangement joins TRBV20-1 to TRBJ1-1; D ambiguous. The CDR3 length is 11 residues. V shed 2 bases and J shed 7 bases, with 8 bases lying between them. CDR1 and CDR2 from the germline V gene are DFQATT and SNEGSKA (reference sequence). The CDR3 protein is CSARITVEAFF. CDR3 nucleotide sequence: TGCAGTGCTAGAATCACAGTTGAAGCTTTCTTT.

The chain is built from TRBV3-1 (or the pseudogene TRBV3-2) and TRBJ1-5; D gene unclear. The V gene's germline CDR1 is LGHDT and CDR2 YNNKEL (reference sequence). V lost 5 bases and J 0 bases, leaving 11 bases between the germline ends. This CDR3 is 15 amino acids long. CDR3 coding DNA: TGTGCCAGCAGCACGAGCAGGAATAGCAATCAGCCCCAGCATTTT. Translation gives CASSTSRNSNQPQHF.

The V and J genes are TRBV11-2 and TRBJ1-2; D not certain. The CDR3 has 13 residues. The ends were cut back, 0 bases at V and 7 bases at J, with 9 bases in the middle. Looked up from germline, CDR1 is SGHAT and CDR2 is FQNNGV. The CDR3 nucleotides read TGTGCCAGCAGCTTAGAAGGGCGGGGTGGCTACACCTTC. It yields the protein CASSLEGRGGYTF.

This chain links TRBV24-1 with TRBJ2-1; 11 positions match TRBD2. This CDR3 contains 15 residues. Trimming took 5 bases from V and 4 from J; bases not matched to a gene: 3. CDR1 is KGHDR and CDR2 is SFDVKD in the germline V gene. CDR3 region: CATSVGTSGYNEQFF. The DNA for the CDR3 is TGTGCCACCAGTGTGGGGACTAGCGGTTACAATGAGCAGTTCTTC.

The V call is TRBV7-8, the J call TRBJ2-1; D is undetermined. This CDR3 region has 11 residues. V was cut by 5 bases and J by 10 bases, with 9 bases left in between. Germline V gives CDR1 SGHVS, CDR2 FQNEAQ. The DNA for the CDR3 is TGTGCCAGCAGCCCCCAGGAAGAGCAGTTCTTC. As protein: CASSPQEEQFF.

This clone has a single count. V usage is TRBV7-8 and J usage is TRBJ2-7; the D gene is possibly TRBD2 (5 bases). CDR1 SGHVS and CDR2 FQNEAQ come from the germline V gene. V was clipped by 1 base and J by 1 base, with 14 bases between them. This CDR3 has 16 residues. CDR3 sequence: CASSLGARRGSYEQYF. The DNA for the CDR3 is TGTGCCAGCAGCTTAGGCGCCAGGCGAGGGTCCTACGAGCAGTACTTC.

V is TRBV4-1 and J is TRBJ1-1; the D is unclear. This CDR3 comprises 14 residues. V dropped 3 bases and J dropped 5 bases, with 13 bases sitting between them. Germline CDR1 and CDR2: MGHRA and YSYEKL. The CDR3 DNA reads TGCGCCAGCAGCCACACGCCCGTTAGTACTGAAGCTTTCTTT. Translating it yields CASSHTPVSTEAFF.

This chain links TRBV30 with TRBJ1-2; 9 bases fit TRBD1. The V and J ends lost 3 bases and 2 bases, in that order; junction bases with no gene match: 4. This CDR3 is 14 amino acids long. Germline V gene sequence: CDR1 GTSNPN, CDR2 SVGIG (reference sequence). CDR3 loop: CAWRPGQGNYGYTF. The DNA of the CDR3 is TGTGCCTGGAGGCCCGGACAGGGGAACTATGGCTACACCTTC.

This chain links TRBV28 with TRBJ1-1; the D is unclear. Trimming cost V 5 bases and J 2 bases, with 15 bases left between them. CDR3 length: 15 amino acids. The V gene's germline CDR1 is MDHEN and CDR2 SYDVKM. CDR3 amino acids: CASSVRTGRNTEAFF. CDR3 DNA: TGTGCCAGCAGTGTCCGAACCGGGAGAAACACTGAAGCTTTCTTT.

J is TRBJ2-1 and V is TRBV28; 11 bases align to TRBD2. CDR3 length: 15 residues. Looked up from germline, CDR1 is MDHEN and CDR2 is SYDVKM. Losses at the gene ends were 5 bases for V and 3 bases for J; bases not matched to a gene: 3. The CDR3 nucleotides read TGTGCCAGCAGTACGGGACTAGCGGACTACAATGAGCAGTTCTTC. Amino acids: CASSTGLADYNEQFF. Full variable domain (remainder filled in from reference TRBV28 and TRBJ2-1): DVKVTQSSRYLVKRTGEKVFLECVQDMDHENMFWYRQDPGLGLRLIYFSYDVKMKEKGDIPEGYSVSREKKERFSLILESASTNQTSMYLCASSTGLADYNEQFFGPGTRLTVL.

The rearrangement links TRBV29-1 to TRBJ1-3; maybe TRBD1 (5 bases). This CDR3 has 11 residues. The germline CDR1 and CDR2 sequences are SQVTM and ANQGSEA. For the CDR3, the DNA is TGCGGGGGAGGCTCTGGAAACACCATATATTTT. Residues: CGGGSGNTIYF. Filled out from reference TRBV29-1 and TRBJ1-3, the complete variable domain reads SAVISQKPSRDICQRGTSLTIQCQVDSQVTMMFWYRQQPGQSLTLIATANQGSEATYESGFVIDKFPISRPNLTFSTLTVSNMSPEDSSIYLCGGGSGNTIYFGEGSWLTVV.

This chain connects TRBV5-6 to TRBJ2-1; tentative D call: TRBD1 (5 bases). Germline-derived CDR1 and CDR2 are SGHDT and YYEEEE. The CDR3 length is 15 residues. V gave up 0 bases and J gave up 2 bases, with 9 bases separating them. The CDR3 region has the DNA TGTGCCAGCAGCTTGGGAACAGGAACCTACAATGAGCAGTTCTTC. It specifies CASSLGTGTYNEQFF. Looking up the rest from reference TRBV5-6 and TRBJ2-1 gives the full variable domain: DAGVTQSPTHLIKTRGQQVTLRCSPKSGHDTVSWYQQALGQGPQFIFQYYEEEERQRGNFPDRFSGHQFPNYSSELNVNALLLGDSALYLCASSLGTGTYNEQFFGPGTRLTVL.

V is TRBV12-5 and J is TRBJ2-1, with unresolved D. This CDR3 comprises 11 residues. Germline CDR1 is LGHNT and CDR2 is FRNRAP. Trimming shortened V by 4 bases and J by 8 bases, and 6 bases separated the two germline ends. This chain's CDR3 is CASGSRYEQFF. In nucleotides, the CDR3 is TGTGCTAGTGGTTCCCGGTATGAGCAGTTCTTC.

Note on this clone: One junction end does not reproduce the germline sequence, and a read error may be involved. The chain carries TRBV11-2 and TRBJ2-4; 10 nucleotides line up with TRBD1. Germline CDR1 is SGHAT and CDR2 is FQNNGV. CDR3 length: 15 amino acids. The chain's CDR3 is CASSVEGQGKNIQYF. CDR3 nucleotides: TGTGCCAGCAGCGTAGAGGGACAGGGGAAAAACATTCAGTACTTC.

The genes are TRBV30 and TRBJ2-1; D is possibly TRBD2 (5 bases). Looked up from germline, CDR1 is GTSNPN and CDR2 is SVGIG (reference sequence). V was clipped by 0 bases and J by 2 bases, with 11 bases between them. CDR3 length: 15 amino acids. CDR3 bases: TGTGCCTGGAGTGTAAGGGCGGGCCCCTACAATGAGCAGTTCTTC. Translation gives CAWSVRAGPYNEQFF.

This clone was found once. This chain joins TRBV7-9 and TRBJ2-1; TRBD2 agrees at 10 bases. Trimming cost V 5 bases and J 6 bases; bases outside gene matches: 7. This CDR3 is 15 amino acids long. CDR1 is SEHNR and CDR2 is FQNEAQ in the germline V gene (reference sequence). CDR3 region: CASSPRGLASNEQFF. The CDR3 coding sequence is TGTGCCAGCAGCCCAAGGGGACTAGCGAGCAATGAGCAGTTCTTC.

The genes are TRBV6-5 and TRBJ2-7; 8 bases fit TRBD2. V lost 6 bases and J lost 6; bases outside the gene matches: 10. CDR3 length equals 14 residues. Germline assignment: CDR1 MNHEY and CDR2 SVGAGI. The CDR3, as DNA: TGTGCCAGCAGCACAGCGGGAGCTTCGCGCGAGCAGTACTTC. Translation gives CASSTAGASREQYF.

This clone has just one count. The chain has TRBV27 and TRBJ1-2, with TRBD1 as a possible D gene (6 bases). The CDR3 has 13 amino acids. Trimming removed 7 bases from V and 4 bases from J, with 13 bases in between. Germline-derived CDR1 and CDR2 are MNHEY and SMNVEV (reference sequence). Written as DNA, the CDR3 is TGTGCCAGCACACTGGACAGACTCTATGGCTACACCTTC. Protein sequence: CASTLDRLYGYTF.

The genes are TRBV5-5 and TRBJ2-4, with D possibly TRBD1 on 6 matching bases. V lost 3 bases to trimming and J lost 8 bases, with 15 bases between them. CDR1 and CDR2 from the germline V gene are SGHKS and YYEKEE (reference sequence). The CDR3 has 14 amino acids. The CDR3, as DNA: TGTGCCAGCAGCTCCCGGACAGAGGGGGACATTCAGTACTTC. This gives the protein CASSSRTEGDIQYF.

The rearrangement links TRBV5-1 to TRBJ2-2; 8 bases are a match to TRBD1. From germline, CDR1 is SGHRS and CDR2 YFSETQ. The CDR3 runs to 15 residues. With 7 bases clipped from V and 1 base from J, the junction kept 6 bases outside the gene matches. CDR3 region: CASRGGTGNTGELFF. The CDR3 DNA reads as TGCGCCAGCCGAGGTGGGACAGGGAACACCGGGGAGCTGTTTTTT.